This is a list of T cell receptor beta chains from one sample in a study of CD4 T cells in relation to SARS-CoV-2 and coronaviruses. Assay: immunoSEQ multiplex PCR; the TCRdb copy retains only in-frame clones and omits some. The sample shows some 23,000 clones, approximately 80% of them seen only once. No antigens are known for them. The sample taken for sequencing was CD4+ T cells from PBMCs, cultured in vitro. Receptors were obtained from a human donor in good health. CDR3s include the opening cysteine and the closing phenylalanine or tryptophan. The order of the fields is D gene, V gene, clone size, J gene, CDR3 protein, CDR3 DNA. D genes are given only for firm matches. Expanded clones get a size class; other rows say once, few or many, or leave the size out.

TRBD2	TRBV19	.	TRBJ2-3	CASSIQAGGPDTQYF	TGTGCCAGTAGTATACAAGCGGGAGGGCCAGATACGCAGTATTTT
.	TRBV6-2/TRBV6-3	.	TRBJ2-1	CASSYSRERSSYNEQFF	TGTGCCAGCAGTTACTCTCGAGAGCGGAGCTCCTACAATGAGCAGTTCTTC
.	TRBV12-2	.	TRBJ1-5	CASRLARGGKGTYSNQPQHF	TGTGCAAGTCGCTTAGCGCGTGGTGGTAAGGGGACGTATAGCAATCAGCCCCAGCATTTT
TRBD1	TRBV5-8	once	TRBJ2-3	CASSLRQGAVGTDTQYF	TGTGCCAGCAGCTTGAGACAGGGGGCCGTGGGTACAGATACGCAGTATTTT
.	TRBV10-3	few	TRBJ1-1	CAISKTRPSTEAFF	TGTGCCATCAGCAAGACACGGCCAAGCACTGAAGCTTTCTTT
TRBD2	TRBV9	.	TRBJ2-1	CASSTRLAGGGEQFF	TGTGCCAGCAGCACTCGACTAGCGGGAGGGGGTGAGCAGTTCTTC
.	TRBV29-1	.	TRBJ2-3	CSVASQAADTQYF	TGCAGCGTTGCCAGCCAGGCAGCAGATACGCAGTATTTT
.	TRBV29-1	.	TRBJ2-1	CSVEDRTDYNEQFF	TGCAGCGTTGAAGATCGAACAGACTACAATGAGCAGTTCTTC
.	TRBV6-5	.	TRBJ1-5	CASNLGSGGQPQHF	TGTGCCAGCAACCTAGGCTCGGGAGGTCAGCCCCAGCATTTT
TRBD1	TRBV7-9	.	TRBJ2-7	CASSPRGTGIHEQYF	TGTGCCAGCAGCCCTCGAGGGACAGGGATTCACGAGCAGTACTTC
.	TRBV18	few	TRBJ1-2	CASSPPGGPGYGYTF	TGTGCCAGCTCCCCACCGGGGGGCCCAGGCTATGGCTACACCTTC
.	TRBV7-6	few	TRBJ2-2	CASSLVRGGELFF	TGTGCCAGCAGCTTAGTTAGGGGCGGGGAGCTGTTTTTT
TRBD2	TRBV5-1	once	TRBJ2-3	CASSLGSGSTDTQYF	TGCGCCAGCAGCTTGGGTAGCGGGAGCACAGATACGCAGTATTTT
.	TRBV7-9	once	TRBJ2-7	CASRTGATDEQYF	TGTGCCAGCAGAACCGGGGCAACTGACGAGCAGTACTTC
.	TRBV6-2/TRBV6-3	.	TRBJ1-1	CASSYGGKAFF	TGTGCCAGCAGTTACGGTGGGAAAGCTTTCTTT
.	TRBV29-1	.	TRBJ1-2	CSVGGGRDYGYTF	TGCAGCGTTGGAGGAGGGCGGGACTATGGCTACACCTTC
TRBD2	TRBV29-1	.	TRBJ2-1	CSVLGDSRGSGRAGEQFF	TGCAGCGTCCTCGGGGACTCACGCGGTAGCGGGAGGGCAGGAGAGCAGTTCTTC
.	TRBV19	.	TRBJ1-2	CASTYALRGDYGYTF	TGTGCCAGTACTTATGCCCTGAGGGGGGACTATGGCTACACCTTC
.	TRBV9	.	TRBJ1-1	CASSTRWSASSTEAFF	TGTGCCAGCAGCACCCGCTGGTCCGCCTCCAGCACTGAAGCTTTCTTT
TRBD1	TRBV19	.	TRBJ2-2	CASSIDRGRDTGELFF	TGTGCCAGTAGTATTGACAGGGGGCGCGATACCGGGGAGCTGTTTTTT